This T cell receptor beta chain is from a study of blood T cell repertoires in COVID-19. Looking at the study overall: COVID-19 samples, acute and convalescent, were from the United States, Italy and Spain.

Trimming left V 4 bases short and J 8 bases short, with 20 bases between. This CDR3 has 15 residues. Germline assignment: CDR1 SQVTM and CDR2 ANQGSEA. As originally analysed: Amplification of reference gene primers provided the estimated nucleated cell counts. Sequenced by immunoSEQ multiplex PCR; TCRdb stores in-frame clones only, minus some. V, J and clone size are those of that table, while D and trimming were read from the DNA. The sample records about 98,000 clones, 86% being singletons. The chain employs TRBV29-1 and TRBJ1-4, with TRBD1 as a possible D gene (6 bases). Sequencing was done on a sample of peripheral blood. The sequence was obtained from a man in his forties or fifties with acute or convalescent COVID-19. For the CDR3, the DNA is TGCAGCGTTGCCCGCACCGGGACACTATACGAAAAACTGTTTTTT. It specifies CSVARTGTLYEKLFF. Using reference TRBV29-1 and TRBJ1-4 for the parts outside the CDR3, the full variable domain is SAVISQKPSRDICQRGTSLTIQCQVDSQVTMMFWYRQQPGQSLTLIATANQGSEATYESGFVIDKFPISRPNLTFSTLTVSNMSPEDSSIYLCSVARTGTLYEKLFFGSGTQLSVL.